This TCR beta chain was retrieved from a study of cytomegalovirus exposure and HLA in healthy donors (dated by TCRdb to between 2016 and 2019). Regarding the study in general: In an earlier analysis of 550 to 750 of the donors, about 270 Gb of sequence data and 120 million or so unique TCR beta sequences from 150 million to 200 million T cells were reported. Around 330 gigabases of sequencing data and around 80 million unique TCR sequences made up an early release that covered some 640 HLA-typed donors. The genetic ancestry cluster associated with self-reported Caucasian donors included roughly four fifths of the 300 to 400 genotyped donors. The study aimed to test whether cataloging public T cell receptors could reveal signatures of past pathogen exposure. The T cell repertoires of under 750 subjects were profiled by immunosequencing and related to cytomegalovirus serostatus. In addition to the first cohort of roughly 670 subjects, a separate validation cohort of 120 different subjects was used. High-throughput TCR immunosequencing, statistical association of individual TCRs with disease status, and machine learning were combined to predict cytomegalovirus infection status. In a later analysis, previously published TCR beta repertoires from 670 or so donors were re-analyzed and high-resolution HLA genotyping was added so that TCR occurrence patterns could be studied. In the later analysis, no new phenotypic data were used to find candidate immune exposures; instead, reliance was placed on TCR beta sequences and their occurrence across donors. In an earlier analysis of over 550 of the donors, high-throughput TCR beta sequencing was used to judge whether each TCR beta V gene segment behaved as functional or pseudogenic. Donor age, sex, ethnicity and CMV serostatus were collected together with the repertoire data. Genome-wide SNP genotypes for about 65% of the roughly 670 donors were used in a later genetic analysis, which treated that subset as a discovery cohort. Every discovery cohort repertoire had been produced on one sequencing platform. Class I and class II HLA loci were covered by the typing at four-digit resolution. Typing coverage differed by locus: A, B, C, DRB1 and DQB1 were typed in about 629-640 donors, DQA1 in 522, DPA1 in 600 to 610, and DPB1 in approximately 450. Four to six DR-DQ haplotypes were handled as single units for association and clustering because linkage in the cohort was strong. Among around 400 genotyped donors of the cohort, an average of approximately 240,000 unique TCR beta nucleotide sequences were sequenced per donor, roughly a sixth of them non-productive. Findings and caveats that apply to the study as a whole: The classifier was reported to diagnose cytomegalovirus status with high specificity and sensitivity in both the original cohort and the validation cohort. An earlier analysis of approximately 530 of the donors showed that most TCR beta V segments appeared in productive rearrangements either about 87% or about 30% of the time, which broadly matched IMGT annotations. According to a later analysis, TCR association rates differed among HLA loci, with DRB1 alleles showing the most associated TCRs and HLA-C alleles showing the fewest. Sequencing depth was assumed to be roughly uniform across donors in the presence/absence analyses, though that assumption may not hold. In a later analysis, HLA-associated TCR beta chains showed more clonal expansion and lower generation probabilities than non-associated chains that were equally common. In this cohort, only TCR beta chains were sequenced, and detectable features were limited by the absence of alpha or paired-chain data. In vitro tests confirmed that a few of the cytomegalovirus-associated TCR beta chains recognize cytomegalovirus antigens. The study listed 150 to 200 TCR beta chains as associated with cytomegalovirus. Most TCR sequences were seen in very few donors, while some public TCRs were found in many individuals. A later analysis associated roughly 17,000 TCR beta sequences with specific HLA alleles at a false discovery rate of 0.05. Because HLA typing was unavailable for some donors at each locus, only the typed subset was used in association tests. In a later analysis, several top co-occurrence clusters were reported to appear linked to parvovirus B19, influenza, CMV and Epstein-Barr virus. When HLA alleles, especially DR and DQ, strongly co-occurred, attributing TCR associations to individual alleles was difficult. A later genetic analysis reported fewer N-insertions in productive TCRs among donors in an Asian-associated ancestry cluster than the roughly 670-donor mean. A further reported finding was that TCR beta sequences accurately predicted the HLA-A and HLA-B alleles for most subjects in the first cohort. The authors suggested that the approach could potentially be extended to other disease states and immunological phenotypes. The sequencing pipeline was judged likely to have produced a cluster of highly shared sequence variants as a technical artifact. According to a later analysis, most CMV-associated TCR beta chains appeared to be HLA-restricted, and the HLA associations seemed to be driven largely by CMV exposure. For the cohort, immune exposure information was limited to CMV serostatus. The earlier analysis of 587 of the donors excluded 15 to 20 rarely observed V segments, including chromosome 9 orphons, because counts were too low. V-gene and J-gene trimming of TCR beta chains was associated with a missense DCLRE1C variant in a later genetic analysis, and the association was replicated in an independent cohort. Linkage disequilibrium might explain the correlated functional status among segregating V segments, but an unknown experimental factor could not be ruled out.

The library was produced with the immunoSEQ multiplex PCR assay. For the multiplex PCR, a mixture combining 60 forward primers for TCR Vbeta segments and 13 reverse primers for TCR Jbeta segments was used. The CDR3 region of rearranged TCR beta genes was amplified from genomic DNA by a multiplex PCR assay. On the Illumina HiSeq System, the amplified TCR beta libraries were sequenced as 87-base-pair reads. Under the source paper's analysis protocol: In a later analysis, 77 million or so unique TCR beta chains were counted across the approximately 670 repertoires, and roughly 11 million of these chains were shared by at least two donors. A nearest-neighbor algorithm error-corrected the raw reads and collapsed the reads into unique sequences, merging closely related sequences to remove PCR and sequencing errors. CDR3 sequences were aligned to IMGT reference sequences to assign V, D and J gene segments. Each retained sequence needed at least a six-nucleotide match to both a V gene segment and a J gene segment. A rearrangement counted as productive if the CDR3 had no stop codons and remained in frame with V and J, and every other rearrangement counted as non-productive. Following IMGT convention, CDR3 was defined as the stretch from the second conserved V-encoded cysteine up to the conserved J-encoded phenylalanine. Sequences without an unambiguous match to a single V gene segment were excluded from the earlier analysis of several hundred of the donors. In an earlier analysis of several hundred of the donors, V segments were called functional above 56.7% productive rearrangements and were called segregating when the between-donor standard deviation exceeded 5%. A statistical classification framework was developed to diagnose cytomegalovirus status using the catalog of TCR beta chain sequences. In a later analysis, V and J genes were assigned by comparing TCR nucleotide sequences against IMGT/GENE-DB human TR gene sequences. Using the TCRdist pipeline, a later analysis assigned CDR3 sequences along with most-parsimonious VDJ recombination scenarios. In a later analysis, each TCR beta chain was defined by its CDR3 amino acid sequence together with its V-gene family, and reads without a unique V-gene family were excluded. To address suspected cross-contamination and a sequencing artifact, a later analysis removed 550 to 750 highly shared, low-generation-probability nucleotide sequences. For each public chain, a later analysis derived a clonal expansion index from normalized ranks of inferred template counts within each repertoire. Generation probabilities in a later analysis came from a VDJ recombination model fitted to out-of-frame rearrangements, and those results were checked against IGoR. In a later analysis, hypergeometric tests were used to score TCR-TCR, TCR-HLA and TCR-CMV co-occurrence, with a repertoire-size bias correction applied to TCR pairs. To estimate false discovery rates, a later analysis permuted the HLA or CMV assignments 20 times. In a later analysis, co-occurring TCRs were grouped using DBSCAN, with TCRdist sequence similarity added in when clustering inside HLA-allele-positive subsets. Co-occurrence clustering excluded repertoires with fewer than 30,000 or more than 120,000 public chains, plus five with anomalous nucleotide sharing. The clones in this table, taken by TCRdb from immuneACCESS, are in-frame only. Not every clone is retained; where verified, under half of the shortfall comes from an unresolved V gene, and the cause of the rest is unknown. V and J calls and clone size are copied from that table; D and trimming were computed from the DNA. For this sample the table gives around 190,000 clones, of which over 60% were detected only once. The ten largest clones take up around 0.99% of the sample.

As concerns this clone: Its antigen remains undetermined. Per-nucleotide qualities are absent, and no much larger clonotype sits a single base away.

The cohort comprised under 700 healthy bone marrow donors. Cohort members were all nominally healthy when sampled, although unrecorded immune exposures were likely present. The donor tested CMV seronegative and was one of the 352 seronegative cohort members. Each donor provided a peripheral blood sample, and peripheral blood mononuclear cells were used for TCR beta sequencing. The Qiagen DNeasy Blood Extraction Kit was used to extract genomic DNA from the blood cell samples. The clonotype comes from a middle-aged woman in good health and CMV-seronegative. Sequenced input: PBMCs.

Read as DNA, the sequence is TGTGCCAGCAGTGATGCCCTGGGACAGGGGGGTGGACCCCTCCACTTT. Translated, this is CASSDALGQGGGPLHF. The rearranged chain carries TRBV6-1 and TRBJ1-6; TRBD1 aligns with 11 central bases. The V end gives up 3 bases and the J end 12 bases, leaving 10 bases in the junction not matched to a gene. Via the germline V gene, CDR1 is MNHNS and CDR2 SASEGT. Including the terminal cysteine and phenylalanine, the CDR3 comprises 16 residues. Only the CDR3 part of the read is kept: 48 bases, read in frame from the first base.